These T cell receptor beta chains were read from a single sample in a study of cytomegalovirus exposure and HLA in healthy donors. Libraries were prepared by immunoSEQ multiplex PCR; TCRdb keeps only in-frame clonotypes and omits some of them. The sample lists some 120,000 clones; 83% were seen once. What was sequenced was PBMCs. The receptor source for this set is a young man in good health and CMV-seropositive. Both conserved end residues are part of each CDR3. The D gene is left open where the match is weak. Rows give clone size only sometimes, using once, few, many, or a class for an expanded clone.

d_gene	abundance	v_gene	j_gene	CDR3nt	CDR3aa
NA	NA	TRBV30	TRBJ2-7	TGTGCCTGGAGAAATGGGGGGACCGCTTACGAGCAGTACTTC	CAWRNGGTAYEQYF
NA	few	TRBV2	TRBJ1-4	TGTGCCAGCAGTGAACGACGTGGGGCAGGAACTAATGAAAAACTGTTTTTT	CASSERRGAGTNEKLFF
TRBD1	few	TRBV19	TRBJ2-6	TGTGCCAGTAGTATGACAGGGTCTGGGGCCAACGTCCTGACTTTC	CASSMTGSGANVLTF
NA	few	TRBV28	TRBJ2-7	TGTGCCAGCAGTTCAGGCGAGCAGTACTTC	CASSSGEQYF
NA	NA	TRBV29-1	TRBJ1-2	TGCAGCGTTGGCAGCCGGGACACAGACTATGGCTACACCTTC	CSVGSRDTDYGYTF
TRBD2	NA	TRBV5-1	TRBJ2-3	TGCGCCAGCAGCCAGATTGGTGGGGGGGTGGGCACAGATACGCAGTATTTT	CASSQIGGGVGTDTQYF
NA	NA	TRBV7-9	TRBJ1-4	TGTGCCAGCAGCTTAGCGCAGACAGATGCAACTAATGAAAAACTGTTTTTT	CASSLAQTDATNEKLFF
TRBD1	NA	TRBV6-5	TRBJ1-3	TGTGCCAGCAGTTCGGGACAGGGACTCTCTGGAAACACCATATATTTT	CASSSGQGLSGNTIYF
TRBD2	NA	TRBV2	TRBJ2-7	TGTGCCAGCAGGGGGACTAGCGGGGGGTACGAGCAGTACTTC	CASRGTSGGYEQYF
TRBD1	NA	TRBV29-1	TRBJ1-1	TGCAGCGTTGAGGGACAGTGGATGAACACTGAAGCTTTCTTT	CSVEGQWMNTEAFF
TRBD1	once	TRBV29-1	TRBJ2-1	TGCAGCGTTGAACAGGGGGCCTCCTACAATGAGCAGTTCTTC	CSVEQGASYNEQFF
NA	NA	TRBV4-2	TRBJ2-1	TGTGCCAGCAGCCAAGAACCAGCGTTGAGCTCCTACAATGAGCAGTTCTTC	CASSQEPALSSYNEQFF
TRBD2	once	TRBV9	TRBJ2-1	TGTGCCAGCAGCCTCCTGTGGACTAGCTCCTACAATGAGCAGTTCTTC	CASSLLWTSSYNEQFF
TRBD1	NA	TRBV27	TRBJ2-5	TGTGCCAGCAGTCTAACAGGGGGAGAGACCCAGTACTTC	CASSLTGGETQYF
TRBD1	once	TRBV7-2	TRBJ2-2	TGTGCCAGCAGCTTGGACAGGACGGTTGCCGGGGAGCTGTTTTTT	CASSLDRTVAGELFF
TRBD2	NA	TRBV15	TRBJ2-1	TGTGCCACCAGCGGAGTTTCGACTAGCGGGGCCTACAATGAGCAGTTCTTC	CATSGVSTSGAYNEQFF
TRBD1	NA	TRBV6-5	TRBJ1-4	TGTGCCAGCGGGCCGACAGGGACGTTAGAAAAACTGTTTTTT	CASGPTGTLEKLFF
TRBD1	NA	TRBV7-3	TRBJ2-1	TGTGCCAGCAGCCGGAGACAGGGTTTAGAGAATGAGCAGTTCTTC	CASSRRQGLENEQFF
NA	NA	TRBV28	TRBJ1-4	TGTGCCAGCAGTTTACTGGCAGGGACTAATGAAAAACTGTTTTTT	CASSLLAGTNEKLFF
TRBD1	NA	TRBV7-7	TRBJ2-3	TGTGCCAGCAGCTTAGGGAGATGGACAGGGGATGTTTCCGATACGCAGTATTTT	CASSLGRWTGDVSDTQYF
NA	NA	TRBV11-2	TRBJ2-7	TGTGCCAGCAGCTTGTCAGGTACCTACGAGCAGTACTTC	CASSLSGTYEQYF
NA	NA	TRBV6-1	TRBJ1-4	TGTGCCAGCAGTGGGCAGGCAAATGAAAAACTGTTTTTT	CASSGQANEKLFF
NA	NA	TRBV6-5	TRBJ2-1	TGTGCCAGCAGTCCCGGAGTGCTCGCCTACAATGAGCAGTTCTTC	CASSPGVLAYNEQFF
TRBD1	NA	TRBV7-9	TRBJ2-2	TGTGCCAGAGAAGGACAGGGGAACACCGGGGAGCTGTTTTTT	CAREGQGNTGELFF
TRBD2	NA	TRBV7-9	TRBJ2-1	TGTGCCAGCAGATTTAGAGAGGTGCGGGGGGATATTGAGCAGTTCTTC	CASRFREVRGDIEQFF
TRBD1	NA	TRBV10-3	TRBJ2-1	TGTGCCATCAGTCAGGACAGGGAGAGCTCCTACAATGAGCAGTTCTTC	CAISQDRESSYNEQFF